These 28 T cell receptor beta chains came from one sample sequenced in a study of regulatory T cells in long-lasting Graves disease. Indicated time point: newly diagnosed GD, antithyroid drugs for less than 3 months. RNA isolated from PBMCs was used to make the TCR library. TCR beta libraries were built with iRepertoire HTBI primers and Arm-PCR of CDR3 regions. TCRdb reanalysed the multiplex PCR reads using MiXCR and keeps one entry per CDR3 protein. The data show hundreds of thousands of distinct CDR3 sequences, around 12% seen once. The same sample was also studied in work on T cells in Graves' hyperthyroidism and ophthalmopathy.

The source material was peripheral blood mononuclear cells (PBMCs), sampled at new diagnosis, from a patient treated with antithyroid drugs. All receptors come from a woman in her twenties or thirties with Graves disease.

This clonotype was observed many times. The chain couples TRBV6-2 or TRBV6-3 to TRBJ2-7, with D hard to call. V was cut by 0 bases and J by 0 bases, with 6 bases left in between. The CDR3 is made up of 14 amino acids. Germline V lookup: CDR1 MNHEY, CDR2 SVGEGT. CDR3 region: CASSYSPSSYEQYF. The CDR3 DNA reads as TGTGCCAGCAGTTACTCGCCGAGCTCCTACGAGCAGTACTTC.

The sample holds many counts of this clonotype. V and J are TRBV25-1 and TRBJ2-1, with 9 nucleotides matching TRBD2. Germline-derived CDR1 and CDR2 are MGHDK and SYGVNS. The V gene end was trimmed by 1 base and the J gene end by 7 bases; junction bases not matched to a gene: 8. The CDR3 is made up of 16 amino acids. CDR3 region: CASSEWRIGLANEQFF. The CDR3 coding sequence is TGTGCCAGCAGTGAATGGCGGATCGGACTAGCGAATGAGCAGTTCTTC.

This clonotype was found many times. CDR3 loop: CASSPAGIKAEQFF. DNA for the CDR3: TGTGCCAGCAGTCCCGCCGGGATAAAAGCGGAGCAGTTCTTC. The chain couples TRBV28 to TRBJ2-1; perhaps TRBD2 as D (5 bases). Germline-derived CDR1 and CDR2 are MDHEN and SYDVKM. Deletions cut 5 bases from V and 10 bases from J, with 18 bases between. CDR3 length: 14 amino acids.

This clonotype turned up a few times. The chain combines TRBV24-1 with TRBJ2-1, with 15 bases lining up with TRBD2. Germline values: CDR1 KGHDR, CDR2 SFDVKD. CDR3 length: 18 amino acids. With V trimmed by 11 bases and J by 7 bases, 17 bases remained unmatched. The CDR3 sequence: CASSLPRTSGRAMNEQFF. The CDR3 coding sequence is TGTGCCAGCAGCCTCCCGCGGACTAGCGGGAGGGCAATGAATGAGCAGTTCTTC.

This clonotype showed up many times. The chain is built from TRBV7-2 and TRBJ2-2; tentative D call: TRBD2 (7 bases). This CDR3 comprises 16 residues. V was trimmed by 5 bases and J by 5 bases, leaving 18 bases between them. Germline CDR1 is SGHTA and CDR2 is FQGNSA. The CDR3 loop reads CASSGGAGVRTGELFF. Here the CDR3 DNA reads TGTGCCAGCAGCGGGGGGGCCGGGGTGCGGACCGGGGAGCTGTTTTTT.

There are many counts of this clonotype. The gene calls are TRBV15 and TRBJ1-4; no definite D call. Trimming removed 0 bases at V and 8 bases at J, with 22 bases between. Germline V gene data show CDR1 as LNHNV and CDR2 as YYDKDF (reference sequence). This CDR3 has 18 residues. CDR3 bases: TGTGCCACCAGCAGAGATGTTTTCGTCGTTGGCTCGGCGGAAAAACTGTTTTTT. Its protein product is CATSRDVFVVGSAEKLFF.

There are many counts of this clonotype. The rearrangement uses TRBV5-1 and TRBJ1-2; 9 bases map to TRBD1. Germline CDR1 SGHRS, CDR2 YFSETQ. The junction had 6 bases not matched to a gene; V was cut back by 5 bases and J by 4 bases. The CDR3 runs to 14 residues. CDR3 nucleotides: TGCGCCAGCAGATCCGGGACAGGGAGCTATGGCTACACCTTC. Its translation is CASRSGTGSYGYTF.

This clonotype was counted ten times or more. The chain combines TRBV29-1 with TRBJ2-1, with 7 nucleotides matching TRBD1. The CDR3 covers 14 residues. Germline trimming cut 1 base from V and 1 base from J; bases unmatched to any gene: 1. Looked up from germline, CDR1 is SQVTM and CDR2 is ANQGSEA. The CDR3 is CSVEGGQSYNEQFF. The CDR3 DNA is TGCAGCGTTGAAGGGGGACAGTCCTACAATGAGCAGTTCTTC.

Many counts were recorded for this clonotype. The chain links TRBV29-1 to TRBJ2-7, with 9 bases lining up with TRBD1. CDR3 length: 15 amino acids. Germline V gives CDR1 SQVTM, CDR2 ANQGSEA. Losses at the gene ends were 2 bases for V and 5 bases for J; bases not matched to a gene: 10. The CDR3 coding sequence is TGCAGCGTTGAAAAAACCGGGACAGGGATTAACGAGCAGTACTTC. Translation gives CSVEKTGTGINEQYF.

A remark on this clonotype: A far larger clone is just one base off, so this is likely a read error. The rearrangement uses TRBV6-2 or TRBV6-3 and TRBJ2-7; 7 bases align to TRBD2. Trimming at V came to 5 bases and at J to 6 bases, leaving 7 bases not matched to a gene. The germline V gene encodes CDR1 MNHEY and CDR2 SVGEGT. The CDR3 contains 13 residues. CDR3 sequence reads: CASSAAGVSEQYF. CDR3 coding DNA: TGTGCCAGCAGTGCTGCGGGAGTAAGCGAGCAGTACTTC.

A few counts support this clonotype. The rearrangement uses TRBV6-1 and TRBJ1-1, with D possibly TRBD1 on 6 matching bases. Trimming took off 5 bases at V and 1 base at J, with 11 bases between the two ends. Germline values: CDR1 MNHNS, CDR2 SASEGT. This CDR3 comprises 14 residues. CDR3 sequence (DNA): TGTGCCAGCAGTCCCGAGGACAGGAACACTGAAGCTTTCTTT. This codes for CASSPEDRNTEAFF.

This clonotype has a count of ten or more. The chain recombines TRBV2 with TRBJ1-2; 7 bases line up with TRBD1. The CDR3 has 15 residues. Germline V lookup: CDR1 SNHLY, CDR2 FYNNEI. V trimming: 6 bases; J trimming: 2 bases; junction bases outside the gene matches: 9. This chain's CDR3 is CASRLRQGLNYGYTF. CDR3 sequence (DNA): TGTGCCAGCAGATTAAGACAGGGATTAAACTATGGCTACACCTTC.

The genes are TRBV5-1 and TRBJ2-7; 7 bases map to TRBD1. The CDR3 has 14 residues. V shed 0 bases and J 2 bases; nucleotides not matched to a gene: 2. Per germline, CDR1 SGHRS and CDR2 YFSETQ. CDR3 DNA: TGCGCCAGCAGCTTGGAACAGGGGACCTACGAGCAGTACTTC. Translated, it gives CASSLEQGTYEQYF.

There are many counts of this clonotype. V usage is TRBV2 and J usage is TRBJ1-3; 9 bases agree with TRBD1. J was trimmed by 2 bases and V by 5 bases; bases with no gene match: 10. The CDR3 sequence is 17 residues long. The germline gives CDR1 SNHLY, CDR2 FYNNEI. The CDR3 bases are TGTGCCAGCAGTCGGGGACAGGGAGTCTCTGCTGGAAACACCATATATTTT. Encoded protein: CASSRGQGVSAGNTIYF.

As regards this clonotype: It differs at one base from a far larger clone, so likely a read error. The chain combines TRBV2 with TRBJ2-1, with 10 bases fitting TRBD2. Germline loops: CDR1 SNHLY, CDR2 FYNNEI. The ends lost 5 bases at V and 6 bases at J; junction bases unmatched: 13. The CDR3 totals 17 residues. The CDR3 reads CASSSGTSVEVGNEQFF. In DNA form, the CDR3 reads TGTGCCAGCAGTTCTGGGACTAGCGTAGAAGTGGGCAATGAGCAGTTCTTC.

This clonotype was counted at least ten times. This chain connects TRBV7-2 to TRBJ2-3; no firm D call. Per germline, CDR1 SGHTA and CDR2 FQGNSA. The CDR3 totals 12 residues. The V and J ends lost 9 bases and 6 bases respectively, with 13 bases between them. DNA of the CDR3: TGTGCCAGTGGACGGATACTGGATACGCAGTATTTT. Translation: CASGRILDTQYF. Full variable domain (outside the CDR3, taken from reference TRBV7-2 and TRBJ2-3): GAGVSQSPSNKVTEKGKDVELRCDPISGHTALYWYRQSLGQGLEFLIYFQGNSAPDKSGLPSDRFSAERTGGSVSTLTIQRTQQEDSAVYLCASGRILDTQYFGPGTRLTVL.

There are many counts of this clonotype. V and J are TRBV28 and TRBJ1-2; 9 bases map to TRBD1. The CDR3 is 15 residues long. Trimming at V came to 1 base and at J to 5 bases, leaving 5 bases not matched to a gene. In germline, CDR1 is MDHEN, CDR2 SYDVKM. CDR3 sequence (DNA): TGTGCCAGCAGTTTATTAAACAGGGGGCGGTATGGCTACACCTTC. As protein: CASSLLNRGRYGYTF.

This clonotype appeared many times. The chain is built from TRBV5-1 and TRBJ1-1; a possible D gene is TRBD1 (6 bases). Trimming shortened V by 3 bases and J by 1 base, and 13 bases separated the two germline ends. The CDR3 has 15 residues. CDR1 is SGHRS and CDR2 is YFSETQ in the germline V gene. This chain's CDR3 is CASSSDRFGNTEAFF. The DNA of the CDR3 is TGCGCCAGCAGCTCCGACAGGTTTGGGAACACTGAAGCTTTCTTT.

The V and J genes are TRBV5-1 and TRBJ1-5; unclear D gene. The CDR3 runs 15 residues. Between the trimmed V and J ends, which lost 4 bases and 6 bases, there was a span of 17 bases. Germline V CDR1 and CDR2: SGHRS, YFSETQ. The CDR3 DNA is TGCGCCAGCAGCATCCTCAGGCTGGGGAGTCAGCCCCAGCATTTT. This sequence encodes CASSILRLGSQPQHF.

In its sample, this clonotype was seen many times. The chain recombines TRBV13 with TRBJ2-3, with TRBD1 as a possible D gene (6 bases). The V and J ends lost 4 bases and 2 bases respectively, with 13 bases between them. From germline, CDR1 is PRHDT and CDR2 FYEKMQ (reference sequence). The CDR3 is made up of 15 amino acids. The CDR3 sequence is CASSSHREITDTQYF. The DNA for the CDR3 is TGTGCCAGCAGCTCCCACAGGGAGATCACAGATACGCAGTATTTT.

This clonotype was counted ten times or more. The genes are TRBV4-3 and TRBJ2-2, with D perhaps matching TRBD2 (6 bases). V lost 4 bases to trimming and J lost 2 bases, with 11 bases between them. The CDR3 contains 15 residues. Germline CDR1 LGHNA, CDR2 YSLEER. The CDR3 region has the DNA TGCGCCAGCAGCCCGGGAGTACTCAACACCGGGGAGCTGTTTTTT. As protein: CASSPGVLNTGELFF.

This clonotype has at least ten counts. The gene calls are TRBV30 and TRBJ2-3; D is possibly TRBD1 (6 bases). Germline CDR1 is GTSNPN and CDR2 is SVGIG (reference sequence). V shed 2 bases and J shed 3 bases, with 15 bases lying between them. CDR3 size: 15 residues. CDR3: CAWSFQGRGTDTQYF. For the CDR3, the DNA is TGTGCCTGGAGTTTCCAGGGGCGCGGAACAGATACGCAGTATTTT.

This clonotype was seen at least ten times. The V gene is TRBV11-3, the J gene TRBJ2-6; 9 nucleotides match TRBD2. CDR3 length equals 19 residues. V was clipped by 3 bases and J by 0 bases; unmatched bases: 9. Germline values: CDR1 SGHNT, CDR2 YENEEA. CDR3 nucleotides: TGTGCCAGCAGCTTGGGGGTGCTAGCGGGATCCTCTGGGGCCAACGTCCTGACTTTC. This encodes CASSLGVLAGSSGANVLTF. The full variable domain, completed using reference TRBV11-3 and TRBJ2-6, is EAGVVQSPRYKIIEKKQPVAFWCNPISGHNTLYWYLQNLGQGPELLIRYENEEAVDDSQLPKDRFSAERLKGVDSTLKIQPAELGDSAVYLCASSLGVLAGSSGANVLTFGAGSRLTVL.

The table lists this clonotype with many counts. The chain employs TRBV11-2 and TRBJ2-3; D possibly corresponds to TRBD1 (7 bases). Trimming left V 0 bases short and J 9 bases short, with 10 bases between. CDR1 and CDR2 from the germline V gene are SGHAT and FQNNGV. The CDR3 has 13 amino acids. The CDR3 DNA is TGTGCCAGCAGCTTAGAGGAGGGGGCGACGCAGTATTTT. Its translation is CASSLEEGATQYF.

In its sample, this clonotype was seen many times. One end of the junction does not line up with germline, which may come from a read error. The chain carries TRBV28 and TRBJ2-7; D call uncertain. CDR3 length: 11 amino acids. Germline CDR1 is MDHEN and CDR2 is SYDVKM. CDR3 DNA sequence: TGTGCCAGCATGGGTTTGGATAAATCCTGCTTC. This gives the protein CASMGLDKSCF.

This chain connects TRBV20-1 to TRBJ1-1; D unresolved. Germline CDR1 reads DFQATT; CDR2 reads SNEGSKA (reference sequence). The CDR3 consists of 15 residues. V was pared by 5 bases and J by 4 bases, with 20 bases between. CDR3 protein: CSARRGPRRPTEAFF. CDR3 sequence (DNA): TGCAGTGCTCGCCGAGGGCCCAGAAGACCCACTGAAGCTTTCTTT.

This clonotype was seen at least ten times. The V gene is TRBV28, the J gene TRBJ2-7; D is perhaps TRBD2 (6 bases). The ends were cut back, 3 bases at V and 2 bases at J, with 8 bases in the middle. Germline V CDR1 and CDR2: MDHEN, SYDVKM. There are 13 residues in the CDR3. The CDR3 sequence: CASSFGEAYEQYF. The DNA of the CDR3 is TGTGCCAGCAGTTTCGGGGAGGCCTACGAGCAGTACTTC. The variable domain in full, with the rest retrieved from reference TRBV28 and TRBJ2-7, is DVKVTQSSRYLVKRTGEKVFLECVQDMDHENMFWYRQDPGLGLRLIYFSYDVKMKEKGDIPEGYSVSREKKERFSLILESASTNQTSMYLCASSFGEAYEQYFGPGTRLTVT.

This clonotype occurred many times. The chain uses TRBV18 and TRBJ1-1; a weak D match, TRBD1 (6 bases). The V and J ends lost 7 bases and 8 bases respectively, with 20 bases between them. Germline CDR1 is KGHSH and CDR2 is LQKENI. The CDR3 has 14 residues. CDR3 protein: CASFPRGGHQEAFF. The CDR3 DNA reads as TGTGCCAGCTTCCCACGAGGGGGACACCAAGAAGCTTTCTTT.